This paragraph reports one TCR beta chain. Its specificity is unknown. The sample is drawn from a study of T cells expressing NK-cell markers. Across the whole study: TCR beta repertoires came from sorted CD3+CD56+NKG2C+, CD3+CD56+NKG2C- and CD3+CD56-NKG2C+ T cells. Study-wide points: In a group of about 6 donors, dominant NKG2C+ clonotypes represented roughly 1.0-7.0% of CD8+ T cells. It remained uncertain whether the expanded NKG2C+ T cell clones were specific for HCMV antigens.

Germline CDR1 and CDR2: SGDLS and YYNGEE. The CDR3 sequence is 15 residues long. 5'RACE template switching built TCR beta cDNA with unique molecular identifiers. TCRdb reprocessed the 5' RACE reads, keeping one entry per CDR3 protein, no DNA. Its listing shows 500,000 to 600,000 distinct CDR3 sequences. The receptor comes from a man aged 18 to 29 in good health. The rearrangement uses TRBV9 and TRBJ1-6. The material sequenced was blood T cells: a sorted CD56 or NKG2C T cell subset, CD4+ or CD8+ T cells, or bulk PBMC T cells (not recorded which). The CDR3: CASSGLEGGNSPLHF.